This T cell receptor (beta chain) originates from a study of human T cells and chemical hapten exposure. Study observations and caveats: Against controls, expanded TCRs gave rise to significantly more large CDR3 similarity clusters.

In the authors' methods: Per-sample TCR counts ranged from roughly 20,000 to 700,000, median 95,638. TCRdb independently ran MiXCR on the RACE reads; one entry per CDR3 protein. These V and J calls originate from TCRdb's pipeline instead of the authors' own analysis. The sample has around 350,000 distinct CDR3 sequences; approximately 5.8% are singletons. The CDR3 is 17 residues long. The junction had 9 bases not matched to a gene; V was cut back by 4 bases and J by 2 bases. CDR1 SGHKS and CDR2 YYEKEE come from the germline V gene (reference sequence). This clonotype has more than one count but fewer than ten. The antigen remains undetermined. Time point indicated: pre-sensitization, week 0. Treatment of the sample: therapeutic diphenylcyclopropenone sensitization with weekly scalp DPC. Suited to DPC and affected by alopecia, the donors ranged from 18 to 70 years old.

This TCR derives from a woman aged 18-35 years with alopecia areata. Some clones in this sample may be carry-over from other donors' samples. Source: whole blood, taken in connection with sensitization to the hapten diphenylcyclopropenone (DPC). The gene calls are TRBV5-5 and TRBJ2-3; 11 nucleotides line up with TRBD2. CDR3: CASSRSAGLAVTDTQYF. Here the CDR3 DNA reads TGTGCCAGCAGCCGCTCCGCGGGACTAGCGGTCACAGATACGCAGTATTTT.